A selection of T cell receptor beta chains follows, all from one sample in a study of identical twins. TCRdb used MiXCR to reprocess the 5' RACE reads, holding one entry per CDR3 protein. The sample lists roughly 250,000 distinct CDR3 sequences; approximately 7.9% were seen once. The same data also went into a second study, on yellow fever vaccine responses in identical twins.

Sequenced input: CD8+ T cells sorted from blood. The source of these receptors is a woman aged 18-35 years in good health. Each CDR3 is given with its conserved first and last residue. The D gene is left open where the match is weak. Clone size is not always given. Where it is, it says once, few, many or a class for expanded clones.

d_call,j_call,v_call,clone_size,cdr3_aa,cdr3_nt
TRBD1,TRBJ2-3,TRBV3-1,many,CASSRRTGAPDTQYF,TGTGCCAGCAGCCGGAGGACAGGGGCCCCAGATACGCAGTATTTT
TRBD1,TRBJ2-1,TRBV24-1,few,CATSSSQGALNEQFF,TGTGCCACCAGTTCGTCACAGGGGGCGTTAAATGAGCAGTTCTTC
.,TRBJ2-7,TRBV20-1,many,CSARSGDDAYEQYF,TGCAGTGCTAGATCCGGGGACGACGCCTACGAGCAGTACTTC
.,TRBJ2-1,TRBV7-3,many,CASSLQEYNEQFF,TGTGCCAGCAGCTTACAAGAGTACAATGAGCAGTTCTTC
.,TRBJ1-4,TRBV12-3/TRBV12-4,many,CASSPAEKLFF,TGTGCCAGCAGTCCTGCTGAAAAACTGTTTTTT
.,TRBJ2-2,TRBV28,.,CASSKGTGELFF,TGTGCCAGCAGCAAGGGAACCGGGGAGCTGTTTTTT
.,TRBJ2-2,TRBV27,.,CASWKQGTGELFF,TGTGCCAGCTGGAAACAGGGAACCGGGGAGCTGTTTTTT
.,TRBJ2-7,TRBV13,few,CASSLGRSGSYEQYF,TGTGCCAGCAGCTTAGGCAGGAGCGGCTCCTACGAGCAGTACTTC
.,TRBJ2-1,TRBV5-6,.,CASTLTGPYNEQFF,TGTGCCAGCACACTCACGGGGCCCTACAATGAGCAGTTCTTC
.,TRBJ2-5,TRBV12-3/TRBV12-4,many,CASTPSGGKETQYF,TGTGCCAGCACCCCTAGTGGGGGAAAAGAGACCCAGTACTTC
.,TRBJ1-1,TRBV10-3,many,CAIGSGPLNTEAFF,TGTGCCATCGGATCTGGGCCCCTGAACACTGAAGCTTTCTTT
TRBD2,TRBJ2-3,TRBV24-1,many,CATSDLEGTSGFTDTQYF,TGTGCCACCAGTGATTTGGAGGGGACTAGCGGATTCACAGATACGCAGTATTTT
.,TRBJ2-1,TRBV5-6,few,CASSLGEFVYNEQFF,TGTGCCAGCAGCTTGGGGGAGTTCGTCTACAATGAGCAGTTCTTC
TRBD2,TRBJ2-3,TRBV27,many,CASKGLAGAPTSTDTQYF,TGTGCCAGCAAGGGACTAGCGGGGGCCCCCACTAGCACAGATACGCAGTATTTT
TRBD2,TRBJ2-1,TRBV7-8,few,CASSPGLAGGNEQFF,TGTGCCAGCAGCCCGGGACTAGCGGGGGGAAATGAGCAGTTCTTC
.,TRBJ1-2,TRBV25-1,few,CASSDYRVHYGYTF,TGTGCCAGCAGTGACTACAGGGTACACTATGGCTACACCTTC
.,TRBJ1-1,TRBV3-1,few,CASSQGKGGWYTEAFF,TGTGCCAGCAGCCAAGGTAAAGGGGGTTGGTACACTGAAGCTTTCTTT
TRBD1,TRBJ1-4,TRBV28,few,CASSVPGTGGDRAEKLFF,TGTGCCAGCAGTGTCCCCGGGACAGGGGGCGATCGTGCTGAAAAACTGTTTTTT
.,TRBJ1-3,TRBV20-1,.,CSAERGNTIYF,TGCAGTGCCGAGCGGGGAAACACCATATATTTT
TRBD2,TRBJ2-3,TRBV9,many,CASSVGLAGFTDTQYF,TGTGCCAGCAGCGTGGGACTAGCGGGATTCACAGATACGCAGTATTTT
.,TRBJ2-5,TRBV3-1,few,CASSQGYRTSQETQYF,TGTGCCAGCAGCCAAGGGTACAGAACGAGCCAAGAGACCCAGTACTTC
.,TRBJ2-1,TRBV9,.,CASSGQLQADNEQFF,TGTGCCAGCAGCGGCCAGCTCCAGGCCGACAATGAGCAGTTCTTC
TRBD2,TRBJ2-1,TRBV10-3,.,CTISLALSGGGSYNEQFF,TGTACCATCAGTTTAGCTCTAAGCGGGGGGGGCTCCTACAATGAGCAGTTCTTC
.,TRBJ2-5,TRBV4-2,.,CASSQDLGSLGETQYF,TGTGCCAGCAGCCAAGATCTGGGCAGCCTCGGGGAGACCCAGTACTTC
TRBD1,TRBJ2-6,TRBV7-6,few,CASSLRGTGVIAGANVLTF,TGTGCCAGCAGCTTACGTGGGACAGGGGTAATCGCTGGGGCCAACGTCCTGACTTTC
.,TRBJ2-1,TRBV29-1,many,CSEVAADLYNEQFF,TGCAGCGAGGTAGCGGCCGACCTCTACAATGAGCAGTTCTTC
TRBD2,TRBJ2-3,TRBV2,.,CASSEVTSGGAQSTGGYF,TGTGCCAGCAGTGAAGTTACTAGCGGGGGCGCACAGAGCACCGGGGGGTATTTT
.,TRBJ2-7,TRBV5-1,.,CASSERPHSRDEQYF,TGCGCCAGCAGCGAAAGGCCCCATTCTCGGGACGAGCAGTACTTC
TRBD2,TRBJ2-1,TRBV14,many,CASSQGTSGRNEQFF,TGTGCCAGCAGCCAAGGGACTAGCGGGAGGAATGAGCAGTTCTTC
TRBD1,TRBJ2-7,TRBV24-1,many,CATSDWTGKNEQYF,TGTGCCACCAGTGATTGGACAGGGAAAAACGAGCAGTACTTC
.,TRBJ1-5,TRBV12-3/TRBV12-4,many,CASSYRDQPQHF,TGTGCCAGCAGTTACAGGGATCAGCCCCAGCATTTT
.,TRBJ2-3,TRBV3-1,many,CASSQELGVTDTQYF,TGTGCCAGCAGCCAAGAACTCGGGGTCACAGATACGCAGTATTTT
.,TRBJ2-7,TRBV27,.,CASSQHGDPAYEQYF,TGTGCCAGCAGCCAACACGGGGATCCTGCGTACGAGCAGTACTTC
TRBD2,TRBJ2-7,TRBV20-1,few,CSATVLAGASYEQYF,TGCAGTGCTACGGTTCTAGCGGGGGCATCCTACGAGCAGTACTTC
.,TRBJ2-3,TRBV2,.,CASSTRERSTDTQYF,TGTGCCAGCAGTACGCGGGAACGGAGCACAGATACGCAGTATTTT
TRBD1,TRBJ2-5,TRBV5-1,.,CASSPQGLGETQYF,TGCGCCAGCAGCCCACAGGGGCTGGGGGAGACCCAGTACTTC
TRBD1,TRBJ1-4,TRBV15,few,CATSTRTGEEKLFF,TGTGCCACCAGCACAAGGACAGGGGAAGAAAAACTGTTTTTT
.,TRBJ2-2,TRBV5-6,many,CASSLVTSGELFF,TGTGCCAGCAGCTTGGTGACATCCGGGGAGCTGTTTTTT
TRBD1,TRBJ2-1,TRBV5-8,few,CASSLNDRDDNEQFF,TGTGCCAGCAGCTTGAACGACAGGGACGACAATGAGCAGTTCTTC
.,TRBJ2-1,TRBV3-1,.,CASRDTSRPYNEQFF,TGTGCCAGCAGGGACACTAGCAGACCCTACAATGAGCAGTTCTTC
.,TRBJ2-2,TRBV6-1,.,CASTEYSASLTGELFF,TGTGCCAGCACTGAGTATAGTGCGTCGTTGACCGGGGAGCTGTTTTTT
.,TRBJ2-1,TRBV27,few,CASATLDEQFF,TGTGCCAGCGCGACCTTGGATGAGCAGTTCTTC
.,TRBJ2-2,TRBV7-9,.,CASSRTDDTGELFF,TGTGCCAGCAGCCGGACGGACGACACCGGGGAGCTGTTTTTT
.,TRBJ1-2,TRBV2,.,CASSKGGNYGYTF,TGTGCCAGCTCTAAGGGGGGCAACTATGGCTACACCTTC
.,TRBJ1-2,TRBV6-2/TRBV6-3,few,CASRLDSNYGYTF,TGTGCCAGCAGATTGGACAGCAACTATGGCTACACCTTC
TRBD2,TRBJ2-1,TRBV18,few,CASSPGSGQREIMVNEQFF,TGTGCCAGCTCACCGGGGTCGGGTCAGCGGGAGATTATGGTCAATGAGCAGTTCTTC
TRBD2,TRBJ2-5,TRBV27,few,CASTPGGGWEETQYF,TGTGCCAGCACACCGGGAGGCGGGTGGGAGGAGACCCAGTACTTC
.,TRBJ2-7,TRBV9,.,CASSWGGTGPYEQYF,TGTGCCAGCAGCTGGGGGGGGACAGGCCCCTACGAGCAGTACTTC
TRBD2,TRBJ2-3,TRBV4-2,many,CASSQVISGENTDTQYF,TGTGCCAGCAGCCAAGTTATTAGCGGGGAAAACACAGATACGCAGTATTTT
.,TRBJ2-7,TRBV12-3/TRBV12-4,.,CASRYGGNYEQYF,TGTGCCAGCAGGTACGGAGGGAACTACGAGCAGTACTTC
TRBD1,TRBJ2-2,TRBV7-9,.,CASSPGTAYTGELFF,TGTGCCAGCAGCCCCGGGACAGCCTACACCGGGGAGCTGTTTTTT
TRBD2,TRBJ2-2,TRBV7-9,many,CASSLLAGITGELFF,TGTGCCAGCAGCTTACTAGCGGGGATCACCGGGGAGCTGTTTTTT
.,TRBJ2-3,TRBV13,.,CASSLGEGRSSTDTQYF,TGTGCCAGCAGCTTAGGCGAAGGGAGATCTAGCACAGATACGCAGTATTTT
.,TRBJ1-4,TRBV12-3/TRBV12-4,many,CASSSRGTHEKLFF,TGTGCCAGCAGTTCCCGGGGAACTCATGAAAAACTGTTTTTT
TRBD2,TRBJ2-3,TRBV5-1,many,CASTDGGNTDTQYF,TGCGCCAGCACAGACGGGGGGAACACAGATACGCAGTATTTT
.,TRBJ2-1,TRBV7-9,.,CASSLVGRNEQFF,TGTGCCAGCAGCTTAGTTGGACGCAATGAGCAGTTCTTC
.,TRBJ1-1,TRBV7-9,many,CASSPEAYTEAFF,TGTGCCAGCAGCCCAGAGGCGTACACTGAAGCTTTCTTT
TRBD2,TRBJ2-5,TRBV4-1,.,CASSHRLAGYQETQYF,TGCGCCAGCAGCCACAGACTAGCGGGGTACCAAGAGACCCAGTACTTC
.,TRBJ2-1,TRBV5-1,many,CASSLPGGRIDSGEQFF,TGCGCCAGCAGCTTGCCGGGTGGCAGGATTGATTCGGGTGAGCAGTTCTTC